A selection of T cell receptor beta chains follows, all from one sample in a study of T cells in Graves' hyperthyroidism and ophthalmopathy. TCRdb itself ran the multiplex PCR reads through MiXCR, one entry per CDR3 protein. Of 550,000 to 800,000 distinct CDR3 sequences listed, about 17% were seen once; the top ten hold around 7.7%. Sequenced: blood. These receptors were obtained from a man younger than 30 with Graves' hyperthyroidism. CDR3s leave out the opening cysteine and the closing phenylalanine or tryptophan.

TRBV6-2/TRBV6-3,ASTPGQSYNEQF
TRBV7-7,ASSLGGVEETQY
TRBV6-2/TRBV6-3,ASDPGGRGEKLF
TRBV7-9,ASSSGKGRLSYEQY
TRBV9,ASSPSASGTDIQY
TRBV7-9,ASSPYRLAGYFNEQF
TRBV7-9,ASSLYVGTGGPDEQF
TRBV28,ASSLDRGRRETQY
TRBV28,ASSDLGVWSYEQY
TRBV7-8,ASTSGADTQY
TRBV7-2,ASSPDRDWGEKLF
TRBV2,ASSEKAGVAGGRSYEQY
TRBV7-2,ASSPDPKDTQY
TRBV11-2,ASSLDHQLAGESYNEQF
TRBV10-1,ASSGGSRTDTQY
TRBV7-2,ASAPGLRNEQF
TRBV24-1,ATSDSTSREQY
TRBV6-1,ASSETSGQFYEQY
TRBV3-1,ASSQAREIENTGELF
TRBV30,ARRSYNEQF
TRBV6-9,ASSYHLDTQY
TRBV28,ASRGTNYEQY
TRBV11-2,ASSPRGLSSPLH
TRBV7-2,ASSFDGQVYEQY